The 31 T cell receptor beta chains below come from one sample, sequenced in a study of CD8+CD57+ T cells in acquired aplastic anemia. TCR beta VDJ and CDR3 profiles were obtained from a genomic DNA template. A single record per CDR3 protein comes from TCRdb applying MiXCR to the reads. Of about 130,000 distinct CDR3 sequences listed, 48% are singletons. Material for sequencing was sorted CD4+, CD8+, or CD8+CD57+ T cells (not recorded which) from PBMCs. The source of these receptors is a human donor in good health, serving as a control.

The chain recombines TRBV2 with TRBJ2-1; 9 bases agree with TRBD1. V dropped 11 bases and J dropped 4; count of bases not matched to a gene: 6. Per the germline V gene, CDR1 is SNHLY and CDR2 is FYNNEI. This CDR3 is built from 13 residues. For the CDR3, the DNA is TGTGCCCGCCGGGGGACAGGGTACAATGAGCAGTTCTTC. It is translated as CARRGTGYNEQFF.

The chain uses TRBV29-1 and TRBJ2-5, with 8 positions matching TRBD1. Germline V gives CDR1 SQVTM, CDR2 ANQGSEA. V lost 5 bases and J lost 5; bases outside the gene matches: 4. The CDR3 sequence is 12 residues long. The CDR3: CSVRTGMETQYF. The DNA for the CDR3 is TGCAGCGTTCGGACAGGGATGGAGACCCAGTACTTC.

This clonotype was recorded many times. The CDR3 loop reads CATSRATGDGANVLTF. CDR3 sequence (DNA): TGTGCCACCAGCAGAGCTACAGGGGATGGGGCCAACGTCCTGACTTTC. The chain recombines TRBV15 with TRBJ2-6; 7 bases map to TRBD1. This CDR3 has 16 residues. The junction had 3 bases not matched to a gene; V was cut back by 1 base and J by 3 bases. CDR1 LNHNV and CDR2 YYDKDF come from the germline V gene (reference sequence).

This clonotype was counted ten times or more. V usage is TRBV6-1 and J usage is TRBJ2-2; D might be TRBD2 (5 bases). V gave up 6 bases and J gave up 4 bases, with 24 bases separating them. CDR1 and CDR2 from the germline V gene are MNHNS and SASEGT. This CDR3 spans 18 amino acids. The CDR3 DNA sequence: TGTGCCAGCAGGGCCCCGCCATTCTCGGAGGACGGCACCGGGGAGCTGTTTTTT. Its protein is CASRAPPFSEDGTGELFF.

The chain has TRBV7-6 and TRBJ2-1, with D possibly being TRBD2 (5 bases). The V and J ends lost 4 bases and 8 bases respectively, with 9 bases between them. This CDR3 has 12 residues. From germline, CDR1 is SGHVS and CDR2 FNYEAQ. For the CDR3, the DNA is TGTGCCAGCAGCTCCCGGCGGGATGAGCAGTTCTTC. It yields the protein CASSSRRDEQFF.

The chain carries TRBV7-3 and TRBJ1-3, with D tentatively TRBD1 (6 bases). The CDR3 sequence is 13 residues long. Germline V lookup: CDR1 SGHTA, CDR2 FQGTGA. The germline V and J ends were trimmed by 7 bases and 7 bases, with 14 bases remaining between them. The chain's CDR3 is CASNPSQGNTIYF. The CDR3 DNA reads TGTGCCAGCAACCCGAGCCAGGGGAACACCATATATTTT. Using reference TRBV7-3 and TRBJ1-3 for the parts outside the CDR3, the full variable domain is GAGVSQTPSNKVTEKGKYVELRCDPISGHTALYWYRQSLGQGPEFLIYFQGTGAADDSGLPNDRFFAVRPEGSVSTLKIQRTERGDSAVYLCASNPSQGNTIYFGEGSWLTVV.

This clonotype was seen at least ten times. The rearrangement uses TRBV6-1 and TRBJ2-7; D gene unclear. CDR1 is MNHNS, CDR2 SASEGT, per germline. Trimming removed 0 bases from V and 3 bases from J, with 3 bases in between. The CDR3 spans 12 residues. The CDR3 protein is CASSEAGYEQYF. CDR3 nucleotides: TGTGCCAGCAGTGAAGCGGGCTACGAGCAGTACTTC.

This clonotype was seen repeatedly, ten times or more. The V and J genes are TRBV20-1 and TRBJ2-7; D is perhaps TRBD1 or TRBD2 (6 bases each). Germline loops: CDR1 DFQATT, CDR2 SNEGSKA (reference sequence). V lost 5 bases, J lost 6 bases, and 14 bases lay in between. This CDR3 has 12 amino acids. CDR3 sequence reads: CSAGYREAEQYF. The DNA for the CDR3 is TGCAGTGCTGGTTACAGGGAGGCCGAGCAGTACTTC.

V usage is TRBV29-1 and J usage is TRBJ2-7; D might be TRBD1 (6 bases). CDR1 is SQVTM and CDR2 is ANQGSEA in the germline V gene. V was shortened by 5 bases and J by 2 bases, with 13 bases between the two germline ends. The CDR3 consists of 13 residues. In DNA, the CDR3 is TGCAGCGTTAGGACAACAGGGACCTACGAGCAGTACTTC. Protein sequence: CSVRTTGTYEQYF.

This clonotype was seen many times. The chain carries TRBV11-2 and TRBJ2-7, with TRBD1 matching 12 bases. V lost 8 bases and J lost 6; bases outside the gene matches: 11. This CDR3 spans 15 amino acids. The V gene's germline CDR1 is SGHAT and CDR2 FQNNGV. Here the CDR3 reads CASRGPGQGASEQYF. DNA for the CDR3: TGTGCCAGCCGCGGTCCGGGACAGGGGGCAAGCGAGCAGTACTTC. The full variable domain, in which reference TRBV11-2 and TRBJ2-7 provide the parts outside the CDR3, is EAGVAQSPRYKIIEKRQSVAFWCNPISGHATLYWYQQILGQGPKLLIQFQNNGVVDDSQLPKDRFSAERLKGVDSTLKIQPAKLEDSAVYLCASRGPGQGASEQYFGPGTRLTVT.

The chain combines TRBV10-3 with TRBJ1-4, with D possibly matching TRBD1 (5 bases). Trimming left V 4 bases short and J 8 bases short, with 5 bases between. The CDR3 length is 11 residues. In germline, CDR1 is ENHRY, CDR2 SYGVKD. Here the CDR3 reads CAISGGEKLFF. CDR3 nucleotides: TGTGCCATCAGTGGGGGCGAAAAACTGTTTTTT.

This chain connects TRBV20-1 to TRBJ2-5; no clear D gene. Germline CDR1 and CDR2: DFQATT and SNEGSKA (reference sequence). The CDR3 loop spans 12 amino acids. Trimming took off 2 bases at V and 4 bases at J, with 8 bases between the two ends. The CDR3 protein is CSARYATETQYF. The CDR3, as DNA: TGCAGTGCTAGATACGCTACAGAGACCCAGTACTTC.

Of note for this clonotype: One end of the junction fails to match germline, which may point to a read error. The chain links TRBV7-3 to TRBJ2-7; D unresolved. The CDR3 runs to 13 residues. Germline V lookup: CDR1 SGHTA, CDR2 FQGTGA. CDR3 in DNA: TGTGCCAGCAGCTTAGGGATTGAGTACGAGCAGTGCTTC. Residues: CASSLGIEYEQCF.

This clonotype came up many times. The chain is built from TRBV7-2 and TRBJ2-3, with D uncertain. The V gene lost 1 base and the J gene lost 6 bases, with 8 bases spanning the gap. Germline CDR1 and CDR2: SGHTA and FQGNSA. The CDR3 is 13 amino acids. CDR3 sequence reads: CASSLVAADTQYF. CDR3 DNA sequence: TGTGCCAGCAGCTTAGTTGCAGCGGATACGCAGTATTTT.

This sequence joins TRBV29-1 and TRBJ1-1; TRBD1 matches at 9 bases. This CDR3 has 13 residues. CDR1 is SQVTM and CDR2 is ANQGSEA in the germline V gene. Unmatched junction bases numbered 3, after V lost 7 bases and J lost 0 bases. The CDR3 protein is CSADRGLNTEAFF. The CDR3 DNA follows: TGCAGCGCGGACAGGGGACTGAACACTGAAGCTTTCTTT.

This clonotype was picked up many times. V usage is TRBV19 and J usage is TRBJ2-1; TRBD2 matches 15 bases. Trimming removed 7 bases from V and 9 bases from J; junction bases left unmatched: 16. CDR3 length: 18 residues. Germline CDR1 LNHDA, CDR2 SQIVND (reference sequence). CDR3 protein: CASNSPGLAGGRFAEQFF. The DNA for the CDR3 is TGTGCCAGTAACTCACCCGGACTAGCGGGGGGGAGGTTCGCTGAGCAGTTCTTC.

There are many counts of this clonotype. The junction and the germline gene differ at one end; a read error may be behind it. Here the CDR3 reads CASSNRARYGYTF. In DNA form, the CDR3 reads TGTGCCAGCAGCAACCGGGCCCGCTATGGATACACCTTC. The chain couples TRBV3-1 to TRBJ1-2; D is ambiguous. The CDR3 is made up of 13 amino acids. Germline V gene data show CDR1 as LGHDT and CDR2 as YNNKEL (reference sequence). The full variable domain, rest sourced from reference TRBV3-1 and TRBJ1-2, is DTAVSQTPKYLVTQMGNDKSIKCEQNLGHDTMYWYKQDSKKFLKIMFSYNNKELIINETVPNRFSPKSPDKAHLNLHINSLELGDSAVYFCASSNRARYGYTFGSGTRLTVV.

The V call is TRBV10-3, the J call TRBJ2-7; TRBD1 matches at 10 bases. The ends lost 6 bases at V and 0 bases at J; junction bases unmatched: 5. This CDR3 region has 15 residues. Germline V gene lookup returns CDR1 ENHRY and CDR2 SYGVKD. This chain's CDR3 is CAISGQGGSSYEQYF. CDR3 DNA: TGTGCCATCAGCGGACAGGGGGGAAGCTCCTACGAGCAGTACTTC.

V and J are TRBV7-9 and TRBJ1-1; 9 nucleotides align to TRBD1. The CDR3 contains 15 residues. CDR1 is SEHNR and CDR2 is FQNEAQ in the germline V gene (reference sequence). V lost 3 bases, J lost 4 bases, and 6 bases stayed unmatched. This CDR3 reads CASSFAVDRGTEAFF. Here the CDR3 DNA reads TGTGCCAGCAGCTTTGCCGTGGACAGGGGCACTGAAGCTTTCTTT.

J is TRBJ2-1 and V is TRBV24-1; D is perhaps TRBD1 (5 bases). Germline V gene lookup returns CDR1 KGHDR and CDR2 SFDVKD. CDR3 size: 14 residues. V lost 5 bases and J 6 bases, leaving 13 bases between the germline ends. The CDR3 sequence is CATSAQGEVNEQFF. CDR3 nucleotide sequence: TGTGCCACCAGTGCCCAGGGCGAGGTCAATGAGCAGTTCTTC.

This clonotype was counted many times. The CDR3: CASSSTGGRQPQHF. The CDR3 region has the DNA TGTGCCAGCAGCTCTACAGGGGGCCGTCAGCCCCAGCATTTT. The chain employs TRBV12-3 or TRBV12-4 and TRBJ1-5, with 9 bases fitting TRBD1. V lost 6 bases, J lost 6 bases, and 6 bases stayed unmatched. The CDR3 spans 14 residues.

In its sample, this clonotype was seen many times. CDR3 in amino acids: CASRKQGLEGNTIYF. The CDR3, as DNA: TGTGCCAGCAGGAAACAGGGCTTAGAGGGAAACACCATATATTTT. The chain recombines TRBV27 with TRBJ1-3, with a tentative D call TRBD1 (6 bases). Germline CDR1 is MNHEY and CDR2 is SMNVEV (reference sequence). CDR3 length equals 15 residues. Trimming left V 6 bases short and J 4 bases short, with 16 bases between.

The V gene is TRBV20-1, the J gene TRBJ1-2, with 7 bases fitting TRBD1. After removal of 1 base from V and 4 bases from J, the junction contained 9 bases not matched to a gene. This CDR3 is built from 15 residues. The germline V gene has CDR1 DFQATT and CDR2 SNEGSKA (reference sequence). CDR3 loop: CSARAYYRGVYGYTF. The CDR3 coding sequence is TGCAGTGCTAGAGCATACTACAGGGGCGTCTATGGCTACACCTTC.

This clonotype was detected many times. This sequence joins TRBV20-1 and TRBJ1-2; 7 nucleotides line up with TRBD1. The CDR3 is 14 residues long. From germline, CDR1 is DFQATT and CDR2 SNEGSKA (reference sequence). V lost 6 bases to trimming and J lost 8 bases; unmatched junction nucleotides: 15. The CDR3 sequence is CSAPLGGAPGGYTF. CDR3 sequence (DNA): TGCAGTGCCCCCCTAGGGGGCGCCCCGGGGGGCTACACCTTC.

This clonotype was counted only a few times. Its ends do not fully match the called genes, so a read error is possible. The chain employs TRBV5-1 and TRBJ2-1; the match to TRBD1 covers 7 bases. The CDR3 sequence is 15 residues long. CDR1 is SGHRS, CDR2 YFSETQ, per germline. The CDR3 DNA reads as TGCACCAGCAGCTTGGCCGGGACAGAGTACAATGAGCAGTTCTTC. It translates to CTSSLAGTEYNEQFF. Together with reference TRBV5-1 and TRBJ2-1, the CDR3 gives the full variable domain: KAGVTQTPRYLIKTRGQQVTLSCSPISGHRSVSWYQQTPGQGLQFLFEYFSETQRNKGNFPGRFSGRQFSNSRSEMNVSTLELGDSALYLCTSSLAGTEYNEQFFGPGTRLTVL.

There are many counts of this clonotype. The chain joins TRBV6-1 to TRBJ1-5; the D gene is possibly TRBD1 (6 bases). The V end was cut by 6 bases, the J end by 7 bases, with 19 bases between. Germline loops: CDR1 MNHNS, CDR2 SASEGT. The CDR3 is 15 residues long. CDR3 protein: CASRSRGGLGQPQHF. The CDR3, as DNA: TGTGCCAGCAGATCCCGGGGGGGGCTAGGACAGCCCCAGCATTTT.

CDR3 sequence reads: CASSPAGTGLNTEAFF. CDR3 DNA: TGTGCCAGCAGCCCCGCCGGGACAGGGTTGAACACTGAAGCTTTCTTT. The chain uses TRBV27 and TRBJ1-1; TRBD1 matches 9 bases. V shed 6 bases and J 0 bases; nucleotides not matched to a gene: 8. Germline V lookup: CDR1 MNHEY, CDR2 SMNVEV (reference sequence). The CDR3 totals 16 residues.

This clonotype was observed a handful of times. A read error is likely, as this CDR3 ends without the conserved phenylalanine or tryptophan. It is unclear where the CDR3 begins or ends on the DNA, so no DNA is shown, and the CDR3 is as TCRdb lists it. The chain combines TRBV12-3 or TRBV12-4 with TRBJ2-7. The CDR3 is made up of 8 amino acids, end residues included. CDR3: CASSLRSG.

This clonotype has ten or more counts. The gene calls are TRBV19 and TRBJ2-1; 7 bases line up with TRBD1. Germline V gene lookup returns CDR1 LNHDA and CDR2 SQIVND (reference sequence). The CDR3 runs 16 residues. V trimming: 1 base; J trimming: 7 bases; junction bases outside the gene matches: 10. The CDR3: CASSIARDRARNEQFF. CDR3 DNA: TGTGCCAGTAGTATAGCCCGGGACAGAGCTAGGAATGAGCAGTTCTTC.

The chain uses TRBV7-3 and TRBJ2-1; TRBD2 matches 11 bases. Germline trimming cut 4 bases from V and 4 bases from J; bases unmatched to any gene: 3. In germline, CDR1 is SGHTA, CDR2 FQGTGA. The CDR3 runs to 15 residues. The CDR3 is CASSSSGGKYNEQFF. CDR3 DNA: TGTGCCAGCAGCTCTAGCGGGGGGAAATACAATGAGCAGTTCTTC.

This clonotype has only a few counts. V gene TRBV2 combines with J gene TRBJ1-1, with D maybe TRBD1 (5 bases). The CDR3 is 14 residues long. The germline V gene encodes CDR1 SNHLY and CDR2 FYNNEI. Trimming took off 10 bases at V and 2 bases at J, with 17 bases between the two ends. The CDR3: CAIRRGVLNTEAFF. In DNA, the CDR3 is TGTGCCATTAGGCGAGGGGTCCTCAACACTGAAGCTTTCTTT.